This TCR beta chain derives from a study of T cell responses to AZD1222 COVID-19 vaccine. General study findings and limits: Targeting of unmutated variant regions was reportedly seen in nearly half of spike-specific TCRs.

With respect to this clone: What it recognizes is unknown.

V lost 6 bases and J lost 7; bases outside the gene matches: 9. This CDR3 comprises 15 residues. Germline-derived CDR1 and CDR2 are SGHTA and FQGNSA. TCRdb's copy holds only in-frame clones and misses some; the assay was immunoSEQ multiplex PCR. The table has roughly 140,000 clones, 94% seen once; the top ten hold 1.3%. This clonotype was obtained from an adult in good health. The input for sequencing was peripheral blood, taken on day 0 of AZD1222 vaccination. This chain uses TRBV7-2 with TRBJ1-4; 9 bases line up with TRBD1. The CDR3 is CASRPPGTGREKLFF. CDR3 coding DNA: TGTGCCAGCAGGCCCCCCGGGACAGGGCGTGAAAAACTGTTTTTT.